Included here is one T cell receptor (beta chain) sequence, with context. Its antigen is currently unknown. This entry comes from a study of blood T cells in healthy people across ages. Germline V CDR1 and CDR2: SGHTA, FQGNSA. The CDR3 totals 15 residues. V was shortened by 1 base and J by 3 bases, with 10 bases between the two germline ends. The sample, around 10 milliliters of peripheral blood, was drawn from each donor. A second roughly 6 to 12 cycle PCR used barcoded and J-beta primers. MiXCR, applied by TCRdb to the 5' RACE reads, yields one record per CDR3 protein. The sample has around 1,000,000 distinct CDR3 sequences, 35% to 45% seen once; the top ten hold approximately 14%. Study-wide results and limits: Any changes in expanded clonotypes were possibly confounded, as donor CMV status remained unknown.

Sequencing was performed on blood. The chain employs TRBV7-2 and TRBJ2-1; D gene ambiguous. This sequence originates from a man aged 18 to 35 in good health. The CDR3 sequence: CASSLEPGIYNEQFF. For the CDR3, the DNA is TGTGCCAGCAGCTTAGAACCCGGAATCTACAATGAGCAGTTCTTC. The full variable domain, its missing parts supplied by reference TRBV7-2 and TRBJ2-1, is GAGVSQSPSNKVTEKGKDVELRCDPISGHTALYWYRQSLGQGLEFLIYFQGNSAPDKSGLPSDRFSAERTGGSVSTLTIQRTQQEDSAVYLCASSLEPGIYNEQFFGPGTRLTVL.